These 27 T cell receptor beta chains were sequenced from one sample in a study of cytomegalovirus exposure and HLA in healthy donors. The PCR was carried out with 60 Vbeta primers and 13 Jbeta primers. Libraries were prepared by immunoSEQ multiplex PCR; TCRdb keeps only in-frame clonotypes and omits some of them. The sample has under 200,000 clones, 60% to 80% seen once. Specimen: PBMCs. These receptor sequences come from a man aged 50-59 years in good health and CMV-seropositive.

This clone appeared a few times. V and J are TRBV25-1 and TRBJ1-1, with D unresolved. Trimming left V 6 bases short and J 4 bases short, with 15 bases between. The CDR3 sequence is 14 residues long. The germline gives CDR1 MGHDK, CDR2 SYGVNS. The DNA of the CDR3 is TGTGCCAGCAGCTTACGAACGACGGGCACTGAAGCTTTCTTT. Its translation is CASSLRTTGTEAFF.

The chain uses TRBV5-1 and TRBJ2-5, with 10 bases lining up with TRBD2. Germline V gives CDR1 SGHRS, CDR2 YFSETQ. The CDR3 is 15 amino acids. The junction had 4 bases not matched to a gene; V was cut back by 2 bases and J by 3 bases. This CDR3 is CASSFSGGQKETQYF. The CDR3 DNA reads TGCGCCAGCAGCTTTAGCGGGGGGCAGAAAGAGACCCAGTACTTC.

The chain uses TRBV5-4 and TRBJ1-1; a possible D gene is TRBD1 (5 bases). The germline CDR1 and CDR2 sequences are SGHNT and YYREEE (reference sequence). The CDR3 length is 16 residues. Trimming cost V 0 bases and J 1 base, with 13 bases left between them. The CDR3 nucleotides are TGTGCCAGCAGCTTGGGAGGTATCGGACAGAACACTGAAGCTTTCTTT. Translated, it gives CASSLGGIGQNTEAFF.

This sequence joins TRBV13 and TRBJ1-1; 8 bases fit TRBD1. Germline lookup yields CDR1 PRHDT and CDR2 FYEKMQ (reference sequence). The CDR3 is made up of 13 amino acids. The junction had 8 bases not matched to a gene; V was cut back by 4 bases and J by 10 bases. Here the CDR3 reads CASSSGRTGPAFF. The DNA of the CDR3 is TGTGCCAGCAGCTCCGGACGGACAGGGCCAGCTTTCTTT.

The J gene is TRBJ2-1, the V gene TRBV19, with 9 bases aligning to TRBD1. Looked up from germline, CDR1 is LNHDA and CDR2 is SQIVND (reference sequence). The CDR3 sequence is 14 residues long. Germline trimming cut 10 bases from V and 8 bases from J; bases unmatched to any gene: 12. The CDR3 sequence: CATGAGTGKDEQFF. The DNA for the CDR3 is TGTGCCACTGGGGCCGGGACAGGGAAGGATGAGCAGTTCTTC.

The chain links TRBV6-1 to TRBJ2-3; 7 nucleotides line up with TRBD1. This CDR3 region has 17 residues. CDR1 is MNHNS and CDR2 is SASEGT in the germline V gene. Germline trimming cut 2 bases from V and 5 bases from J; bases unmatched to any gene: 13. The CDR3 bases are TGTGCCAGCAGTGAATTGGGGACAGTACATAATCTAGATACGCAGTATTTT. Translated, it gives CASSELGTVHNLDTQYF.

The rearrangement joins TRBV5-5 to TRBJ2-3; D gene ambiguous. The V gene's germline CDR1 is SGHKS and CDR2 YYEKEE (reference sequence). The CDR3 totals 12 residues. V gave up 0 bases and J gave up 6 bases, with 5 bases separating them. This chain's CDR3 is CASSLGEDTQYF. The CDR3, as DNA: TGTGCCAGCAGCTTGGGTGAGGATACGCAGTATTTT.

The genes are TRBV15 and TRBJ1-3; 7 nucleotides align to TRBD1. CDR1 is LNHNV and CDR2 is YYDKDF in the germline V gene (reference sequence). There are 15 residues in the CDR3. Unmatched junction bases numbered 3, after V lost 2 bases and J lost 2 bases. DNA of the CDR3: TGTGCCACCAGCAGAAGGGGGCTAACTGGAAACACCATATATTTT. It codes for CATSRRGLTGNTIYF.

The gene calls are TRBV15 and TRBJ1-4; D is perhaps TRBD1 (6 bases). Trimming took off 0 bases at V and 3 bases at J, with 11 bases between the two ends. The CDR3 covers 16 residues. CDR1 is LNHNV, CDR2 YYDKDF, per germline (reference sequence). For the CDR3, the DNA is TGTGCCACCAGCAGAGATGTGACAGGACCTAATGAAAAACTGTTTTTT. Encoded protein: CATSRDVTGPNEKLFF.

Only one count was recorded for this clone. The chain recombines TRBV4-3 with TRBJ1-1, with D possibly matching TRBD1 (5 bases). Trimming took 4 bases from V and 4 from J, leaving 16 bases between them. Germline CDR1 and CDR2: LGHNA and YSLEER. This CDR3 has 15 residues. The CDR3 spells CASSPQGAGGTEAFF. The CDR3 bases are TGCGCCAGCAGCCCCCAGGGAGCGGGTGGCACTGAAGCTTTCTTT.

The chain recombines TRBV7-2 with TRBJ1-2, with TRBD1 matching 8 bases. Germline V gives CDR1 SGHTA, CDR2 FQGNSA. V lost 5 bases to trimming and J lost 8 bases; unmatched junction nucleotides: 7. This CDR3 comprises 13 residues. The CDR3 reads CASSSQGAGGYTF. The CDR3 DNA sequence: TGTGCCAGCAGCAGCCAGGGGGCGGGCGGCTACACCTTC.

This clone was counted a single time. The rearrangement uses TRBV2 and TRBJ1-6, with 10 bases aligning to TRBD1. The J segment lost 8 bases and the V segment lost 9 bases, leaving 7 bases of the junction unmatched. This CDR3 region has 14 residues. From germline, CDR1 is SNHLY and CDR2 FYNNEI. The chain's CDR3 is CASLPDRGYSPLHF. Here the CDR3 DNA reads TGTGCCAGTCTTCCGGACAGGGGGTATTCACCCCTCCACTTT.

This rearrangement joins TRBV6-1 to TRBJ1-2; unclear D gene. V was trimmed by 2 bases and J by 1 base, leaving 11 bases between them. Per the germline V gene, CDR1 is MNHNS and CDR2 is SASEGT. This CDR3 contains 15 residues. CDR3 protein: CASSEHAALNYGYTF. The CDR3 nucleotides are TGTGCCAGCAGTGAACACGCGGCGCTTAACTATGGCTACACCTTC.

This sequence joins TRBV11-2 and TRBJ1-2; 9 positions agree with TRBD1. The trim removed 4 bases at V and 4 bases at J, leaving 10 bases unmatched. Germline CDR1 reads SGHAT; CDR2 reads FQNNGV. The CDR3 covers 16 residues. CDR3 sequence: CASSSLHRGLSYGYTF. The CDR3, as DNA: TGTGCCAGCAGCTCGCTTCACAGGGGGCTGTCCTATGGCTACACCTTC.

The gene calls are TRBV2 and TRBJ2-1, with 11 bases fitting TRBD2. Germline CDR1 reads SNHLY; CDR2 reads FYNNEI. This CDR3 spans 15 amino acids. J was trimmed by 7 bases and V by 8 bases; bases with no gene match: 10. The CDR3 coding sequence is TGTGCCAGCGAGACCTATAGCGGGGGGGGGAATGAGCAGTTCTTC. It translates to CASETYSGGGNEQFF.

V gene TRBV5-1 combines with J gene TRBJ2-5, with a possible D match to TRBD1 (6 bases). V gave up 0 bases and J gave up 5 bases, with 8 bases separating them. The CDR3 sequence is 13 residues long. Germline-derived CDR1 and CDR2 are SGHRS and YFSETQ. CDR3 nucleotides: TGCGCCAGCAGCTTGGACAGGGCGGAGACCCAGTACTTC. Its protein product is CASSLDRAETQYF.

The chain recombines TRBV4-1 with TRBJ2-5; the D is unclear. Trimming took off 0 bases at V and 0 bases at J, with 8 bases between the two ends. The CDR3 is made up of 15 amino acids. Germline V gene sequence: CDR1 MGHRA, CDR2 YSYEKL. For the CDR3, the DNA is TGCGCCAGCAGCCAAGATGTAACTTACCAAGAGACCCAGTACTTC. Protein sequence: CASSQDVTYQETQYF.

This rearrangement joins TRBV2 to TRBJ1-2, with TRBD1 identical over 9 bases. The CDR3 has 15 amino acids. In germline, CDR1 is SNHLY, CDR2 FYNNEI. J was trimmed by 5 bases and V by 8 bases; bases with no gene match: 12. The CDR3 nucleotides read TGTGCCAGCCGGGTGGGACAGGGTAGGGTGTATGGCTACACCTTC. The encoded protein is CASRVGQGRVYGYTF.

This chain links TRBV2 with TRBJ2-7; 14 nucleotides match TRBD2. The CDR3 totals 13 residues. Germline V gene lookup returns CDR1 SNHLY and CDR2 FYNNEI. The V segment lost 6 bases and the J segment 9 bases; nucleotides outside the gene matches: 4. The CDR3 loop is CASSPGLAGVQYV. CDR3 coding DNA: TGTGCCAGCAGCCCGGGACTAGCGGGGGTGCAGTACGTC.

This chain joins TRBV11-2 and TRBJ1-6, with TRBD1 matching 10 bases. The CDR3 is 15 residues long. V shed 4 bases and J 7 bases; nucleotides not matched to a gene: 4. Germline V gives CDR1 SGHAT, CDR2 FQNNGV. The CDR3 reads CASSSRQGANSPLHF. The CDR3 nucleotides read TGTGCCAGCAGCTCCAGACAGGGGGCCAATTCACCCCTCCACTTT.

V usage is TRBV5-1 and J usage is TRBJ1-1; the match to TRBD1 covers 7 bases. Trimming took 4 bases from V and 7 from J; bases not matched to a gene: 4. The germline V gene has CDR1 SGHRS and CDR2 YFSETQ. This CDR3 is built from 12 residues. CDR3 region: CASSPDRYEAFF. Here the CDR3 DNA reads TGCGCCAGCAGCCCGGACAGGTATGAAGCTTTCTTT.

There are a few counts of this clone. The chain combines TRBV5-5 with TRBJ2-7; 9 bases fit TRBD2. V was pared by 4 bases and J by 1 base, with 6 bases of the junction left unmatched. The CDR3 has 15 amino acids. Per germline, CDR1 SGHKS and CDR2 YYEKEE (reference sequence). The CDR3 protein is CASSGWLAGSYEQYF. Written as DNA, the CDR3 is TGTGCCAGCAGCGGGTGGCTAGCGGGGTCCTACGAGCAGTACTTC.

The chain joins TRBV5-1 to TRBJ2-1; possibly TRBD1 for D (5 bases). V gave up 4 bases and J gave up 1 base, with 18 bases separating them. The germline V gene encodes CDR1 SGHRS and CDR2 YFSETQ. This CDR3 has 17 amino acids. This chain's CDR3 is CASSAQVGVGSYNEQFF. Here the CDR3 DNA reads TGCGCCAGCAGCGCCCAGGTAGGGGTCGGGTCCTACAATGAGCAGTTCTTC.

V usage is TRBV15 and J usage is TRBJ2-7; 10 bases match TRBD2. J was trimmed by 1 base and V by 3 bases; bases with no gene match: 6. Germline V CDR1 and CDR2: LNHNV, YYDKDF (reference sequence). The CDR3 sequence is 16 residues long. The CDR3 bases are TGTGCCACCAGCAGGGAAAGCGGGGGGGCGTCCTACGAGCAGTACTTC. The encoded protein is CATSRESGGASYEQYF. The whole variable domain, filled in from reference TRBV15 and TRBJ2-7, reads DAMVIQNPRYQVTQFGKPVTLSCSQTLNHNVMYWYQQKSSQAPKLLFHYYDKDFNNEADTPDNFQSRRPNTSFCFLDIRSPGLGDTAMYLCATSRESGGASYEQYFGPGTRLTVT.

This clone has more than one count but fewer than ten. The rearrangement uses TRBV6-5 and TRBJ1-4; tentative D call: TRBD1 (5 bases). Trimming removed 6 bases from V and 6 bases from J, with 14 bases in between. The CDR3 has 14 residues. Germline V gene lookup returns CDR1 MNHEY and CDR2 SVGAGI. CDR3 in DNA: TGTGCCAGCAGGGACACCACAGGTTATGAAAAACTGTTTTTT. Translating it yields CASRDTTGYEKLFF.

This rearrangement joins TRBV5-1 to TRBJ2-7, with 7 bases fitting TRBD1. Trimming took 0 bases from V and 3 from J; bases not matched to a gene: 6. CDR1 and CDR2 (germline): SGHRS, YFSETQ. The CDR3 extends over 15 amino acids. CDR3 amino acids: CASSLEGATIYEQYF. The CDR3 DNA follows: TGCGCCAGCAGCTTGGAGGGGGCTACAATCTACGAGCAGTACTTC.

V gene TRBV29-1 combines with J gene TRBJ2-3; 11 nucleotides agree with TRBD2. The CDR3 sequence is 15 residues long. Trimming removed 2 bases from V and 1 base from J; junction bases left unmatched: 2. Germline V gene sequence: CDR1 SQVTM, CDR2 ANQGSEA. As DNA, the CDR3 is TGCAGCGTTGAAACTAGCGGGGGACGCACAGATACGCAGTATTTT. It codes for CSVETSGGRTDTQYF.